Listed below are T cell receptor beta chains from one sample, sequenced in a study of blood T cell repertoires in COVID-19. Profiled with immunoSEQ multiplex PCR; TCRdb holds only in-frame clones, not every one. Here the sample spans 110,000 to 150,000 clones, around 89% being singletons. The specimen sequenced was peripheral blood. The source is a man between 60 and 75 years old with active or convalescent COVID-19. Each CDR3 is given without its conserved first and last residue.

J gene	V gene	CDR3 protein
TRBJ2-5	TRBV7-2	ASSPFRGGSETQY
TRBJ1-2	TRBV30	AWSVGVGGDYGYT
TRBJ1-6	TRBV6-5	ASSYGRGYNSPLH
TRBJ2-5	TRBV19	ASAGQGQETQY
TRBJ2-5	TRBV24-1	ATSDAAAGQETQY
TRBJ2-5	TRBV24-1	ATSDRTSGGQETQY
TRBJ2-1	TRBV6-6	ASRGQGAVNEQF
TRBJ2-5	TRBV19	ASSSTRTETQY
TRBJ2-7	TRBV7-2	ASSLVPSGAIGSEQY
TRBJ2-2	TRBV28	ASSYRARGGELF
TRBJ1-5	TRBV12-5	ASGSGQAGNQPQH
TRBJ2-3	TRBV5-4	ASSSGLAGGLSDTQY
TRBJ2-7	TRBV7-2	ASSLVRASDEQY
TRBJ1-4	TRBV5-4	ASTDGRGKLF
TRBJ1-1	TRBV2	ASTPGQYTEAF
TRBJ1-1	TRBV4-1	ASSQDGTADEAF
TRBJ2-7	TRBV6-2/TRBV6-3	ASSSGSYRSYEQY
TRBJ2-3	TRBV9	ASSTGGGTDTQY
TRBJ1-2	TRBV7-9	ASTRTGGEANYGYT
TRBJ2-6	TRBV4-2	ASSQVRSGSLT
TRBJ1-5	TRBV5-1	ASSPVQDRADQPQH
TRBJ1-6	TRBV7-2	ASSRGQGQGSPLH
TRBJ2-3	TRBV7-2	ASSLSAGGLVDTQY
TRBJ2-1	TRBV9	ASSGDGGTGSYNEQF
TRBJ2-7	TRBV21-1	ASSIRPREVSYEQY
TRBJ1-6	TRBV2	ASSRQGADNSPLH
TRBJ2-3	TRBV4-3	ASSQGLAGADTQY
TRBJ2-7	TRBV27	ASSPGRGSGEQY
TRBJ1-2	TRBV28	ASSLYGGLNYGYT
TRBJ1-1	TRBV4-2	ASSQDPDRDNEAF
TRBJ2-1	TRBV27	GSSLGDEQF
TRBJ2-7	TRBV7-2	ASSVNRVSYEQY
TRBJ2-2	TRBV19	ASFRTSGRGRTGELF
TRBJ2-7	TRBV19	ATKSGGAYEQY
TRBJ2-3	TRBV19	ASRRTSGGTTDTQY
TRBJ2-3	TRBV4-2	ASTAKRGGADTQY
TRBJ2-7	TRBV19	ASSTGWTGSSYEQY
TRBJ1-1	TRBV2	ASGDTMNTEAF
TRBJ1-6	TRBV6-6	ASSPDRAVSGRRSSYNSPLH
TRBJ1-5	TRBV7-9	ASSFSGGSNQPQH
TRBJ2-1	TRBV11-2	ASSSKGFAYNEQF
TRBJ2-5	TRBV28	ATQGERVTYGETQY
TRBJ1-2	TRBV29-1	SVVERTNYGYT
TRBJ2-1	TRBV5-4	ASSFFTQANEQF
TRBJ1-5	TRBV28	ASREGQSNQPQH
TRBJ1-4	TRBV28	ASKEGNEKLF
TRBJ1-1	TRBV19	ASSLGQNTEAF
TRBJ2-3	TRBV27	ASGPRSLPDTQY